The clone carrying this T cell receptor beta chain has ten or more counts. What it binds is not known. A process of 5'RACE template switching, which added a universal primer site and UMIs, was used to make TCR cDNA. TCRdb reanalysed the 5' RACE reads using MiXCR and keeps one entry per CDR3 protein. This sample has 500,000 to 650,000 distinct CDR3 sequences, with about 12% found just once. The CDR3 consists of 16 residues. Per germline, CDR1 SGHRS and CDR2 YFSETQ. The ends lost 3 bases at V and 5 bases at J; junction bases unmatched: 9. This sample stems from a study of T cells after yellow fever vaccination. General study results and limits: FACS-sorted repertoires could contain abundant clonotypes contaminating from the bulk population.

The material sequenced was PBMCs, taken on the day of the yellow fever booster vaccination. The V call is TRBV5-1, the J call TRBJ2-1; 9 positions match TRBD2. The receptor was isolated from a man aged 30 to 39 who received the YFV17D yellow fever vaccine. CDR3 region: CASSWAGTSFDNEQFF. The DNA of the CDR3 is TGCGCCAGCAGCTGGGCCGGGACTAGCTTCGACAATGAGCAGTTCTTC.